The 18 T cell receptor beta chains given below trace back to one sample, sequenced in a study of T cell repertoires in cytomegalovirus infection. Each CDR3 protein is one row after TCRdb ran MiXCR on the reads. Found here are about 260,000 distinct CDR3 sequences, roughly 13% of them singletons; the top ten hold 7.5% to 10%. The sample was PBMCs. The receptors come from a human donor in good health (CMV status not recorded). Some clones in this sample may be carry-over from other donors' samples.

Points on this clonotype: The junction shows a germline mismatch at one end, possibly a read error. The genes are TRBV4-3 and TRBJ1-3, with D tentatively TRBD1 (6 bases). Germline V CDR1 and CDR2: LGHNA, YSLEER. The CDR3 runs 14 residues. DNA of the CDR3: TGCGCCAGCAGCCGGGGGGCCTCTGGAAACACCATAGATTTT. It specifies CASSRGASGNTIDF.

The V call is TRBV28, the J call TRBJ2-2; D is ambiguous. Germline loops: CDR1 MDHEN, CDR2 SYDVKM. V was cut by 6 bases and J by 0 bases, with 5 bases left in between. This CDR3 is 13 amino acids long. In nucleotides, the CDR3 is TGTGCCAGCAGGGAGTCGAACACCGGGGAGCTGTTTTTT. This codes for CASRESNTGELFF.

This clonotype was seen many times. This chain uses TRBV6-5 with TRBJ1-1; D not certain. Germline values: CDR1 MNHEY, CDR2 SVGAGI. Deletions cut 0 bases from V and 1 base from J, with 6 bases between. The length of the CDR3 is 14 residues. The CDR3 coding sequence is TGTGCCAGCAGTTACTCTGGGGAGAACACTGAAGCTTTCTTT. Translation: CASSYSGENTEAFF.

The J gene is TRBJ2-1, the V gene TRBV20-1; D possibly corresponds to TRBD1 (6 bases). The CDR3 totals 13 residues. The germline V gene has CDR1 DFQATT and CDR2 SNEGSKA (reference sequence). Trimming shortened V by 7 bases and J by 4 bases, and 14 bases separated the two germline ends. In DNA form, the CDR3 reads TGCAGTGTTAAGGGGGAAGTTTACAATGAGCAGTTCTTC. It encodes CSVKGEVYNEQFF.

Regarding this clonotype: A much larger clone is a single base away; this may be a read error. The rearrangement joins TRBV28 to TRBJ2-5; 10 nucleotides match TRBD1. The CDR3 contains 14 residues. CDR1 MDHEN and CDR2 SYDVKM come from the germline V gene. For the CDR3, the DNA is TGTGCCAGCAGGCCCGGGACAGGGGTAGAGACCCATTACTTC. Translation: CASRPGTGVETHYF. The full variable domain, its missing parts supplied by reference TRBV28 and TRBJ2-5, is DVKVTQSSRYLVKRTGEKVFLECVQDMDHENMFWYRQDPGLGLRLIYFSYDVKMKEKGDIPEGYSVSREKKERFSLILESASTNQTSMYLCASRPGTGVETHYFGPGTRLLVL.

This clonotype was counted only a few times. The chain joins TRBV6-1 to TRBJ2-3, with 8 bases lining up with TRBD1. Germline CDR1 reads MNHNS; CDR2 reads SASEGT. V lost 7 bases to trimming and J lost 3 bases; unmatched junction nucleotides: 9. This CDR3 region has 15 residues. CDR3 sequence reads: CASTRTGRKTDTQYF. For the CDR3, the DNA is TGTGCCAGCACCAGGACAGGGAGGAAAACAGATACGCAGTATTTT.

This clonotype was counted at least ten times. The gene calls are TRBV7-9 and TRBJ2-1; weak D call: TRBD1 (5 bases). Germline V gives CDR1 SEHNR, CDR2 FQNEAQ (reference sequence). The CDR3 runs to 13 residues. Trimming stripped 5 bases from V and 10 bases from J, with 15 bases between. CDR3 loop: CASSILGVEEQFF. The CDR3 DNA follows: TGTGCCAGCAGCATCCTAGGGGTGGAAGAGCAGTTCTTC.

This clonotype was seen at least ten times. The chain links TRBV7-9 to TRBJ2-7; 11 bases are a match to TRBD2. Germline assignment: CDR1 SEHNR and CDR2 FQNEAQ (reference sequence). The trim removed 6 bases at V and 7 bases at J, leaving 8 bases unmatched. The CDR3 consists of 14 residues. The CDR3 region has the DNA TGTGCCAGCAGTCCTAGACTAGCGGGAAGGGAGCAGTACTTC. It translates to CASSPRLAGREQYF.

This clonotype was detected a few times. V usage is TRBV14 and J usage is TRBJ1-1; D is perhaps TRBD1 (5 bases). CDR3 size: 18 residues. Germline-derived CDR1 and CDR2 are SGHDN and FVKESK. V was cut by 4 bases and J by 7 bases, with 28 bases left in between. The CDR3 loop reads CASSPVGGDSHRWGEAFF. Written as DNA, the CDR3 is TGTGCCAGCAGCCCCGTGGGAGGGGACTCCCACCGTTGGGGTGAAGCTTTCTTT.

This clonotype has only a few counts. This CDR3 reads CASSTRTFGDYEQYF. DNA for the CDR3: TGTGCCAGCAGTACCCGGACCTTTGGGGACTACGAGCAGTACTTC. The V call is TRBV28, the J call TRBJ2-7; D is ambiguous. CDR3 length: 15 residues. CDR1 and CDR2 from the germline V gene are MDHEN and SYDVKM. V lost 5 bases to trimming and J lost 3 bases, with 17 bases between them. The variable domain in full, with the rest retrieved from reference TRBV28 and TRBJ2-7, is DVKVTQSSRYLVKRTGEKVFLECVQDMDHENMFWYRQDPGLGLRLIYFSYDVKMKEKGDIPEGYSVSREKKERFSLILESASTNQTSMYLCASSTRTFGDYEQYFGPGTRLTVT.

This clonotype has more than one count but fewer than ten. The V gene is TRBV3-1, the J gene TRBJ2-2; unclear D gene. Germline V gives CDR1 LGHDT, CDR2 YNNKEL (reference sequence). Trimming removed 0 bases from V and 4 bases from J, with 12 bases in between. The CDR3 is 16 amino acids. The CDR3 DNA sequence: TGTGCCAGCAGCCAAGATTCTCTAGTTGTCACCGGGGAGCTGTTTTTT. Protein product: CASSQDSLVVTGELFF.

This clonotype was counted many times. The CDR3 region is CASSPRGGPRETQYF. In nucleotides, the CDR3 is TGTGCCAGCAGCCCCAGAGGGGGGCCGAGGGAGACCCAGTACTTC. V usage is TRBV7-2 and J usage is TRBJ2-5; the D gene could be TRBD1 or TRBD2 (6 bases each). Germline values: CDR1 SGHTA, CDR2 FQGNSA. With 5 bases removed from V and 5 bases from J, the gap between germline ends came to 18 bases. This CDR3 has 15 residues.

This clonotype has just a few counts. The chain links TRBV29-1 to TRBJ2-7; D might be TRBD1 or TRBD2, each matching 5 bases. V was shortened by 4 bases and J by 6 bases, with 16 bases between the two germline ends. The CDR3 consists of 13 residues. Germline CDR1 reads SQVTM; CDR2 reads ANQGSEA. Here the CDR3 DNA reads TGCAGCGTTGCCGGGACCGTGGGGATCGAGCAGTACTTC. It specifies CSVAGTVGIEQYF.

This clonotype occurred many times. The gene calls are TRBV12-3 or TRBV12-4 and TRBJ1-2, with D hard to call. The germline V and J ends were trimmed by 5 bases and 2 bases, with 9 bases remaining between them. The CDR3 loop spans 13 amino acids. CDR3 sequence: CASSRQPNYGYTF. The CDR3 nucleotides are TGTGCCAGCAGTAGGCAGCCCAACTATGGCTACACCTTC.

This clonotype showed up just a few times. The chain joins TRBV7-9 to TRBJ2-1; 8 nucleotides line up with TRBD2. This CDR3 is 21 amino acids long. V shed 5 bases and J 0 bases; nucleotides not matched to a gene: 21. Germline V gene lookup returns CDR1 SEHNR and CDR2 FQNEAQ (reference sequence). The CDR3, as DNA: TGTGCCAGCAGCCCTTTAAAGGCTCTAGCGGGCGCGGAACCCTCCTACAATGAGCAGTTCTTC. Translated: CASSPLKALAGAEPSYNEQFF.

The chain is built from TRBV6-2 or TRBV6-3 and TRBJ2-2, with D perhaps matching TRBD1 (6 bases). The CDR3 length is 14 residues. The V and J ends lost 5 bases and 4 bases respectively, with 11 bases between them. Germline CDR1 and CDR2: MNHEY and SVGEGT. The CDR3 region is CASSATGFTGELFF. The CDR3 DNA sequence: TGTGCCAGCAGTGCGACAGGATTCACCGGGGAGCTGTTTTTT.

The table lists this clonotype with many counts. The chain employs TRBV28 and TRBJ1-6, with 9 bases lining up with TRBD1. Germline CDR1 reads MDHEN; CDR2 reads SYDVKM. V lost 5 bases and J lost 6; bases outside the gene matches: 8. The CDR3 spans 16 residues. This CDR3 reads CASSKPGQGFNSPLHF. CDR3 coding DNA: TGTGCCAGCAGTAAACCGGGACAGGGCTTTAATTCACCCCTCCACTTT.

The table lists this clonotype with a few counts. This chain uses TRBV6-6 with TRBJ1-2; unclear D gene. This CDR3 has 14 amino acids. The germline V gene has CDR1 MNHNY and CDR2 SVGAGI (reference sequence). Trimming took off 6 bases at V and 4 bases at J, with 15 bases between the two ends. In nucleotides, the CDR3 is TGTGCCAGCAGCCAAAGGGAGGTCCTCTATGGCTACACCTTC. Translating it yields CASSQREVLYGYTF.